This T cell receptor beta chain comes out of a study of T cells in localized non-small cell lung cancer. Study-wide results and caveats: Turning up in adjacent lung were a median around 60 of the top 100 tumor clones. Uninvolved adjacent lung had higher T cell clonality than tumor and all other tissues.

With 6 bases clipped from V and 2 bases from J, the junction kept 7 bases outside the gene matches. The CDR3 extends over 14 amino acids. Germline CDR1 MNHEY, CDR2 SMNVEV (reference sequence). Profiled with immunoSEQ multiplex PCR; TCRdb holds only in-frame clones, not every one. The table shows around 5,000 clones, with just under 95% occurring only once. A note on this clone: Its cognate antigen is unknown.

The rearrangement uses TRBV27 and TRBJ2-7, with 7 bases matching TRBD1. Sequencing used peripheral blood, obtained before any cancer treatment. This receptor was obtained from a woman between 40 and 69 years old with stage I lung adenocarcinoma. The CDR3 region is CASRVSGQPYEQYF. In DNA form, the CDR3 reads TGTGCCAGCAGGGTCTCGGGACAGCCCTACGAGCAGTACTTC.